This entry is about one T cell receptor (beta chain). Per the germline V gene, CDR1 is SGHDN and CDR2 is FVKESK. Germline trimming cut 4 bases from V and 1 base from J; bases unmatched to any gene: 3. The CDR3 contains 15 residues. Methods used by the authors: Amplification of reference gene primers was used by the study to estimate nucleated cell counts. Generated by immunoSEQ multiplex PCR, the TCRdb table keeps only in-frame clones and is missing some. For V, J and clone size, that table is used; D and trimming come from the DNA. Of 250,000 to 300,000 clones in the sample, 75% to 90% were seen once. This sample was taken from a study of blood T cell repertoires in COVID-19. Turning to the study itself: Spain, Italy and the United States supplied samples that represented acute and convalescent COVID-19.

This chain links TRBV14 with TRBJ2-5, with TRBD2 matching over 10 bases. The clonotype comes from a woman in her forties who had recovered from COVID-19. What was sequenced was peripheral blood. The DNA of the CDR3 is TGTGCCAGCAGCCCCAGCGGGAGGGCCCAAGAGACCCAGTACTTC. Its translation is CASSPSGRAQETQYF.